The clone carrying this TCR beta chain was counted only a few times. This entry comes from a study of blood T cells in healthy people across ages. CDR1 is DFQATT and CDR2 is SNEGSKA in the germline V gene (reference sequence). V was shortened by 0 bases and J by 5 bases, with 13 bases between the two germline ends. The CDR3 is made up of 15 amino acids. RNA extraction gave at least 5 micrograms of total RNA per sample. A second roughly 6 to 11 cycle PCR used barcoded and J-beta primers. In TCRdb, the 5' RACE reads were re-called with MiXCR into one record per CDR3 protein. This sample carries hundreds of thousands of distinct CDR3 sequences, roughly 25% of them seen once, and the ten largest clones take 9.4%. The sample was also linked to a second study, of T cells of mothers and their children. That work contributes: The study sampled three healthy Caucasian mothers and their six children. The study obtained over 8 million TCR beta CDR3 reads per mother and 2.5 million to 3.5 million per child. It was observed that no persistent microchimeric T cell clones could be detected.

This rearrangement joins TRBV20-1 to TRBJ1-4, with D possibly TRBD1 on 5 matching bases. Material for sequencing was blood. This TCR derives from a boy younger than 18 in good health. DNA of the CDR3: TGCAGTGCTAGAGATACGAGGGGAGGGAATGAAAAACTGTTTTTT. This sequence encodes CSARDTRGGNEKLFF.